The 32 T cell receptor beta chains listed next were all sequenced from one sample in a study of blood T cell repertoires in COVID-19. TCRdb keeps only in-frame clones here, not all; method: immunoSEQ multiplex PCR. The data contain approximately 230,000 clones, 80% to 90% of them singletons. Sequenced input: PBMCs or T cells enriched from blood (not recorded which). The receptors here all came from a woman aged 50 to 65 with acute COVID-19.

The rearrangement uses TRBV6-1 and TRBJ2-7; D gene uncertain. This CDR3 has 12 residues. Per the germline V gene, CDR1 is MNHNS and CDR2 is SASEGT. V dropped 4 bases and J dropped 3 bases, with 7 bases sitting between them. CDR3 nucleotides: TGTGCCAGCAGTGGGCTTAACTACGAGCAGTACTTC. This codes for CASSGLNYEQYF.

A single count supports this clone. The chain combines TRBV7-9 with TRBJ2-3; D is perhaps TRBD1 (6 bases). This CDR3 region has 15 residues. CDR1 and CDR2 from the germline V gene are SEHNR and FQNEAQ (reference sequence). V lost 5 bases and J lost 2, with 14 bases in between. CDR3 bases: TGTGCCAGCAGCCGATCGGACAGCTTCACAGATACGCAGTATTTT. This sequence encodes CASSRSDSFTDTQYF.

This clone was detected only a few times. V is TRBV12-3 or TRBV12-4 and J is TRBJ1-1; D gene uncertain. Trimming left V 6 bases short and J 3 bases short, with 5 bases between. The CDR3 spans 11 residues. The CDR3 bases are TGTGCCAGCAGCCCGGACACTGAAGCTTTCTTT. Protein product: CASSPDTEAFF.

This chain connects TRBV19 to TRBJ1-2, with no clear D. Per the germline V gene, CDR1 is LNHDA and CDR2 is SQIVND (reference sequence). The CDR3 runs 13 residues. Trimming left V 7 bases short and J 7 bases short, with 16 bases between. The CDR3 DNA reads TGTGCCAGTATAGCTTCAGCTGTTAGTGGCTACACCTTC. Encoded protein: CASIASAVSGYTF.

This clone was picked up one time. The chain joins TRBV4-3 to TRBJ1-1; no definite D call. The CDR3 covers 15 residues. The V and J ends lost 0 bases and 0 bases respectively, with 8 bases between them. Germline V gene sequence: CDR1 LGHNA, CDR2 YSLEER. The CDR3 is CASSQEGVMNTEAFF. The CDR3 DNA is TGCGCCAGCAGCCAAGAGGGAGTTATGAACACTGAAGCTTTCTTT.

In DNA form, the CDR3 reads TGTGCCAGTAACGACCGGGACAGGGCTTCCGATGAGCAGTTCTTC. Protein product: CASNDRDRASDEQFF. This chain links TRBV19 with TRBJ2-1; TRBD1 aligns across 9 bases. CDR3 length equals 15 residues. The V segment lost 7 bases and the J segment 8 bases; nucleotides outside the gene matches: 12. From germline, CDR1 is LNHDA and CDR2 SQIVND (reference sequence).

The chain has TRBV5-4 and TRBJ2-2; 14 bases fit TRBD2. CDR1 is SGHNT and CDR2 is YYREEE in the germline V gene (reference sequence). This CDR3 contains 15 residues. With V trimmed by 3 bases and J by 6 bases, 1 base remained unmatched. The CDR3 DNA is TGTGCCAGCAGCTCGGGACTAGCGGGAGCCGGGGAGCTGTTTTTT. Protein product: CASSSGLAGAGELFF.

The CDR3 DNA is TGTGCCAGCAGTTTGGGGGGGGTACCCTATGGCTACACCTTC. Its translation: CASSLGGVPYGYTF. The chain employs TRBV28 and TRBJ1-2; maybe TRBD1 (5 bases). V shed 3 bases and J shed 4 bases, with 12 bases lying between them. The CDR3 is made up of 14 amino acids. CDR1 and CDR2 from the germline V gene are MDHEN and SYDVKM.

The chain uses TRBV28 and TRBJ2-7; 7 positions agree with TRBD2. This CDR3 is 15 amino acids long. In germline, CDR1 is MDHEN, CDR2 SYDVKM. V dropped 5 bases and J dropped 3; count of bases not matched to a gene: 10. This chain's CDR3 is CASSPMGGLVYEQYF. CDR3 nucleotides: TGTGCCAGCAGTCCCATGGGGGGGTTAGTCTACGAGCAGTACTTC.

V usage is TRBV18 and J usage is TRBJ2-7; 9 nucleotides align to TRBD1. CDR3 length: 15 amino acids. Germline CDR1 and CDR2: KGHSH and LQKENI. Losses at the gene ends were 2 bases for V and 2 bases for J; bases not matched to a gene: 4. The CDR3 region is CASSPSGQGPYEQYF. CDR3 DNA sequence: TGTGCCAGCTCACCATCGGGACAGGGCCCCTACGAGCAGTACTTC.

The chain has TRBV6-1 and TRBJ1-5, with TRBD1 matching over 8 bases. J was trimmed by 2 bases and V by 4 bases; bases with no gene match: 13. The germline gives CDR1 MNHNS, CDR2 SASEGT. The CDR3 runs to 18 residues. CDR3 bases: TGTGCCAGCAGTGGACTCCTTATGACAGGGGCGGGCAATCAGCCCCAGCATTTT. Encoded protein: CASSGLLMTGAGNQPQHF.

This clone was seen just once. The V gene is TRBV5-1, the J gene TRBJ1-6; 7 bases are a match to TRBD1. CDR1 SGHRS and CDR2 YFSETQ come from the germline V gene. CDR3 length: 18 residues. Trimming at V came to 4 bases and at J to 9 bases, leaving 19 bases not matched to a gene. The CDR3 DNA is TGCGCCAGCAGCCCGGAAGTCTTACAGGGGTCCCGTATTTCACCCCTCCACTTT. Protein: CASSPEVLQGSRISPLHF.

This sequence joins TRBV11-3 and TRBJ2-2; maybe TRBD1 (6 bases). The length of the CDR3 is 16 residues. V gave up 5 bases and J gave up 6 bases, with 19 bases separating them. Germline V gives CDR1 SGHNT, CDR2 YENEEA. CDR3 sequence (DNA): TGTGCCAGCAGCCTGGGGGCAGGGGCGCGCGCCGGGGAGCTGTTTTTT. The encoded protein is CASSLGAGARAGELFF.

V and J are TRBV7-2 and TRBJ2-7, with 10 bases lining up with TRBD2. CDR1 and CDR2 from the germline V gene are SGHTA and FQGNSA. The V segment lost 1 base and the J segment 3 bases; nucleotides outside the gene matches: 6. CDR3 length: 16 residues. CDR3 sequence (DNA): TGTGCCAGCAGCTTAGAGGGACTAGCGTCATACTACGAGCAGTACTTC. It is translated as CASSLEGLASYYEQYF. Full variable domain (outside the CDR3, taken from reference TRBV7-2 and TRBJ2-7): GAGVSQSPSNKVTEKGKDVELRCDPISGHTALYWYRQSLGQGLEFLIYFQGNSAPDKSGLPSDRFSAERTGGSVSTLTIQRTQQEDSAVYLCASSLEGLASYYEQYFGPGTRLTVT.

This chain connects TRBV28 to TRBJ1-2; perhaps TRBD1 as D (5 bases). Germline CDR1 is MDHEN and CDR2 is SYDVKM. V gave up 3 bases and J gave up 0 bases, with 8 bases separating them. CDR3 length: 14 residues. The CDR3 is CASSLGGTNYGYTF. The CDR3 DNA reads TGTGCCAGCAGTTTGGGGGGAACTAACTATGGCTACACCTTC.

V is TRBV18 and J is TRBJ2-7; TRBD1 matches 8 bases. Germline V gene lookup returns CDR1 KGHSH and CDR2 LQKENI. The CDR3 totals 14 residues. Unmatched junction bases numbered 7, after V lost 4 bases and J lost 5 bases. CDR3 in amino acids: CASSLKTGVDEQYF. CDR3 bases: TGTGCCAGCTCACTAAAGACAGGGGTGGACGAGCAGTACTTC.

This clone was seen only a few times. This chain uses TRBV6-5 with TRBJ2-7; 8 nucleotides match TRBD2. J gave up 2 bases and V 3 bases, and 3 bases lay outside the gene matches. Germline CDR1 and CDR2: MNHEY and SVGAGI. This CDR3 is built from 14 residues. The CDR3 DNA follows: TGTGCCAGCAGTTATTTAGCGGGAACCTACGAGCAGTACTTC. This gives the protein CASSYLAGTYEQYF.

The rearrangement joins TRBV3-1 (or the pseudogene TRBV3-2) to TRBJ2-7; 11 positions agree with TRBD2. Germline trimming cut 4 bases from V and 6 bases from J; bases unmatched to any gene: 8. CDR1 and CDR2 (germline): LGHDT, YNNKEL (reference sequence). The CDR3 is 15 residues long. As DNA, the CDR3 is TGTGCCAGCAGCCCCCTAGCGGGAGGAGGTGGCGAGCAGTACTTC. It yields the protein CASSPLAGGGGEQYF.

The chain is built from TRBV2 and TRBJ2-1; TRBD2 matches at 7 bases. J gave up 6 bases and V 1 base, and 3 bases lay outside the gene matches. Per germline, CDR1 SNHLY and CDR2 FYNNEI. CDR3 length: 14 amino acids. As DNA, the CDR3 is TGTGCCAGCAGTGAAGGGGACTACTTCAATGAGCAGTTCTTC. Protein product: CASSEGDYFNEQFF.

The rearrangement links TRBV7-8 to TRBJ2-2; D is unresolved. The germline gives CDR1 SGHVS, CDR2 FQNEAQ. The CDR3 runs 15 residues. V lost 2 bases, J lost 4 bases, and 11 bases lay in between. The CDR3 spells CASSLLGGFTGELFF. The CDR3, as DNA: TGTGCCAGCAGCTTACTCGGCGGATTCACCGGGGAGCTGTTTTTT.

The chain couples TRBV9 to TRBJ2-6; D is perhaps TRBD2 (5 bases). Germline V gene lookup returns CDR1 SGDLS and CDR2 YYNGEE. The CDR3 has 18 residues. V lost 2 bases and J lost 0, with 15 bases in between. CDR3: CASSVLAESFSGANVLTF. The CDR3 DNA follows: TGTGCCAGCAGCGTTCTAGCAGAATCCTTCTCTGGGGCCAACGTCCTGACTTTC. The full variable domain, its missing parts supplied by reference TRBV9 and TRBJ2-6, is DSGVTQTPKHLITATGQRVTLRCSPRSGDLSVYWYQQSLDQGLQFLIQYYNGEERAKGNILERFSAQQFPDLHSELNLSSLELGDSALYFCASSVLAESFSGANVLTFGAGSRLTVL.

V and J are TRBV19 and TRBJ2-1; 7 positions match TRBD1. V dropped 2 bases and J dropped 3; count of bases not matched to a gene: 10. The CDR3 is made up of 17 amino acids. Germline V lookup: CDR1 LNHDA, CDR2 SQIVND (reference sequence). This chain's CDR3 is CASSITGALAFYNEQFF. CDR3 bases: TGTGCCAGTAGTATAACAGGGGCGCTAGCCTTCTACAATGAGCAGTTCTTC.

This chain joins TRBV4-2 and TRBJ2-7, with a weak D call TRBD1 (6 bases). Germline values: CDR1 LGHNA, CDR2 YNFKEQ. This CDR3 comprises 15 residues. V lost 3 bases to trimming and J lost 1 base, with 13 bases between them. CDR3 region: CASSHEDRSSYEQYF. CDR3 sequence (DNA): TGTGCCAGCAGCCATGAAGACAGGTCTTCCTACGAGCAGTACTTC.

This chain uses TRBV14 with TRBJ2-1, with 7 bases that match TRBD2. The J segment lost 1 base and the V segment lost 8 bases, leaving 5 bases of the junction unmatched. CDR1 is SGHDN, CDR2 FVKESK, per germline. The CDR3 is 14 residues long. CDR3 in DNA: TGTGCCAGCCTGCCCGGGAGGTCCTACAATGAGCAGTTCTTC. Amino acids: CASLPGRSYNEQFF.

V is TRBV9 and J is TRBJ2-7; D remains ambiguous. Trimming shortened V by 0 bases and J by 0 bases, and 7 bases separated the two germline ends. Germline assignment: CDR1 SGDLS and CDR2 YYNGEE. CDR3 length: 14 residues. The CDR3 DNA reads TGTGCCAGCAGCGTAGATGGAGCCTCCTACGAGCAGTACTTC. It is translated as CASSVDGASYEQYF. Based on the CDR3 plus reference TRBV9 and TRBJ2-7, the full variable domain is DSGVTQTPKHLITATGQRVTLRCSPRSGDLSVYWYQQSLDQGLQFLIQYYNGEERAKGNILERFSAQQFPDLHSELNLSSLELGDSALYFCASSVDGASYEQYFGPGTRLTVT.

The chain combines TRBV18 with TRBJ2-7, with D uncertain. The germline CDR1 and CDR2 sequences are KGHSH and LQKENI. V dropped 4 bases and J dropped 1 base, with 8 bases sitting between them. The CDR3 spans 13 residues. This CDR3 is CASSLYSSYEQYF. The CDR3 region has the DNA TGTGCCAGCTCACTGTACAGTTCCTACGAGCAGTACTTC.

This clone was picked up many times. The chain employs TRBV5-5 and TRBJ1-4; D uncertain. The CDR3 totals 16 residues. Germline CDR1 and CDR2: SGHKS and YYEKEE (reference sequence). The V gene lost 4 bases and the J gene lost 8 bases, with 21 bases spanning the gap. This CDR3 reads CASSREPVDVREKLFF. The CDR3 DNA follows: TGTGCCAGCAGCCGGGAACCGGTAGACGTTCGAGAAAAACTGTTTTTT.

This sequence joins TRBV30 and TRBJ2-7, with TRBD2 identical over 13 bases. Germline V gives CDR1 GTSNPN, CDR2 SVGIG (reference sequence). The CDR3 runs 12 residues. Here the CDR3 DNA reads TGTGGATGGACTAGCGGGAGTGACGAGCAGTACTTC. Amino acid sequence: CGWTSGSDEQYF.

CDR3 nucleotide sequence: TGTGCCAGCAGATACAGGGGACTAGCGGGGCAATACGAGCAGTACTTC. Residues: CASRYRGLAGQYEQYF. The V and J genes are TRBV28 and TRBJ2-7, with TRBD2 matching 13 bases. CDR3 length: 16 residues. CDR1 is MDHEN and CDR2 is SYDVKM in the germline V gene. Trimming removed 6 bases from V and 4 bases from J; junction bases left unmatched: 9.

This clone was observed a single time. V and J are TRBV27 and TRBJ2-7; TRBD2 agrees at 7 bases. Germline assignment: CDR1 MNHEY and CDR2 SMNVEV (reference sequence). The CDR3 length is 13 residues. The ends lost 9 bases at V and 5 bases at J; junction bases unmatched: 10. The CDR3 coding sequence is TGTGCCAGAAGGCGGGGGATAGGGCACGAGCAGTACTTC. Its protein is CARRRGIGHEQYF.

V and J are TRBV19 and TRBJ1-5; 11 positions match TRBD1. The CDR3 has 15 amino acids. The J segment lost 5 bases and the V segment lost 5 bases, leaving 5 bases of the junction unmatched. Germline CDR1 and CDR2: LNHDA and SQIVND (reference sequence). The CDR3 DNA follows: TGTGCCAGTAGTCCCGGGACAGGGGGGTATCAGCCCCAGCATTTT. The encoded protein is CASSPGTGGYQPQHF.

The rearrangement joins TRBV9 to TRBJ2-2, with TRBD2 matching 7 bases. The V and J ends lost 1 base and 4 bases, in that order; junction bases with no gene match: 7. Germline CDR1 and CDR2: SGDLS and YYNGEE. The CDR3 length is 16 residues. The CDR3 DNA reads TGTGCCAGCAGCGTAACTCCACGGGAGGTCACCGGGGAGCTGTTTTTT. Protein product: CASSVTPREVTGELFF.